The 22 T cell receptor beta chains presented below share a single source sample, sequenced in a study of PD-1 blockade in classical Hodgkin lymphoma (dated by TCRdb to the early 2020s). The method was the immunoSEQ multiplex PCR assay. TCRdb provides this immuneACCESS table in a form limited to in-frame rearrangements. Some clones are lacking; in checked studies, under half of them reflect an unresolved V gene, and why the rest are absent is not known. The sample has about 100,000 clones on record, approximately 80% of them singletons. Clones ranked in the top ten supply 9% to 15% of the sample. The sample's time point, from its label and the paper: cycle 1 day 1 (C1D1), immediately before nivolumab initiation. All trial patients had relapsed after autologous stem cell transplantation, with cohorts A, B and C differing in prior brentuximab vedotin exposure. Here the sequenced sample was peripheral blood mononuclear cells (PBMCs), taken at baseline. These receptors were obtained from a human donor with classical Hodgkin lymphoma.

V usage is TRBV6-5 and J usage is TRBJ1-1, with 9 bases matching TRBD1. V lost 7 bases to trimming and J lost 0 bases; unmatched junction nucleotides: 6. The germline V gene has CDR1 MNHEY and CDR2 SVGAGI. The CDR3 spans 15 residues. The CDR3 DNA reads as TGTGCCAGCAAAACGGGACAGGGACTGAACACTGAAGCTTTCTTT. Translating gives CASKTGQGLNTEAFF.

The chain has TRBV11-2 and TRBJ1-2; D unresolved. Trimming removed 0 bases from V and 8 bases from J, with 16 bases in between. Germline CDR1 and CDR2: SGHAT and FQNNGV. This CDR3 has 15 residues. DNA for the CDR3: TGTGCCAGCAGCTTAGATGGAGGGCGGTTCGGCGGCTACACCTTC. This gives the protein CASSLDGGRFGGYTF.

The chain links TRBV28 to TRBJ2-1; D remains ambiguous. Deletions cut 0 bases from V and 3 bases from J, with 12 bases between. The CDR3 loop spans 16 amino acids. In germline, CDR1 is MDHEN, CDR2 SYDVKM. CDR3 nucleotide sequence: TGTGCCAGCAGTTTATGGGCCCGCTCTAGCTACAATGAGCAGTTCTTC. Its translation: CASSLWARSSYNEQFF.

The chain links TRBV28 to TRBJ1-2; D is unclear. Trimming pared 6 bases from V and 3 bases from J, leaving 8 bases between. Germline V lookup: CDR1 MDHEN, CDR2 SYDVKM. CDR3 length: 12 amino acids. The DNA for the CDR3 is TGTGCCAGCAGCTATCGGGACTATGGCTACACCTTC. It encodes CASSYRDYGYTF.

This chain connects TRBV19 to TRBJ2-5; 8 positions match TRBD1. Looked up from germline, CDR1 is LNHDA and CDR2 is SQIVND (reference sequence). The CDR3 loop spans 13 amino acids. J gave up 4 bases and V 7 bases, and 5 bases lay outside the gene matches. The CDR3 spells CASKTQGGETQYF. The CDR3 region has the DNA TGTGCCAGTAAAACACAGGGGGGAGAGACCCAGTACTTC.

This chain joins TRBV7-6 and TRBJ2-3; a possible D gene is TRBD1 (5 bases). Germline lookup yields CDR1 SGHVS and CDR2 FNYEAQ. The CDR3 has 15 residues. With 5 bases removed from V and 6 bases from J, the gap between germline ends came to 18 bases. The CDR3 region is CASSQQLHSGDTQYF. In DNA form, the CDR3 reads TGTGCCAGCAGCCAACAGTTGCATTCAGGGGATACGCAGTATTTT. The full variable domain, with the rest looked up from reference TRBV7-6 and TRBJ2-3, is GAGVSQSPRYKVTKRGQDVALRCDPISGHVSLYWYRQALGQGPEFLTYFNYEAQQDKSGLPNDRFSAERPEGSISTLTIQRTEQRDSAMYRCASSQQLHSGDTQYFGPGTRLTVL.

The rearrangement joins TRBV5-1 to TRBJ2-7, with a possible D match to TRBD2 (6 bases). The V gene's germline CDR1 is SGHRS and CDR2 YFSETQ. V lost 5 bases to trimming and J lost 2 bases, with 11 bases between them. The CDR3 is 13 amino acids. CDR3 DNA: TGCGCCAGCAGTCATGCGGGAACCTACGAGCAGTACTTC. It is translated as CASSHAGTYEQYF.

For the CDR3, the DNA is TGTGCCATCAGCCCCGGGACAGGGTACTACAATGAGCAGTTCTTC. This encodes CAISPGTGYYNEQFF. The chain links TRBV10-3 to TRBJ2-1; 9 nucleotides match TRBD1. J was trimmed by 3 bases and V by 6 bases; bases with no gene match: 6. Germline V gene lookup returns CDR1 ENHRY and CDR2 SYGVKD. The CDR3 contains 15 residues.

The chain has TRBV7-6 and TRBJ2-5; the match to TRBD1 covers 8 bases. This CDR3 has 14 amino acids. In germline, CDR1 is SGHVS, CDR2 FNYEAQ. With V trimmed by 7 bases and J by 9 bases, 13 bases remained unmatched. The CDR3 DNA follows: TGTGCCAGCACCCCGGGACAGGTTCTGGCGGCCCAGTACTTC. Translated: CASTPGQVLAAQYF.

This chain uses TRBV19 with TRBJ2-5; 7 nucleotides align to TRBD1. The CDR3 sequence is 17 residues long. The junction had 14 bases not matched to a gene; V was cut back by 6 bases and J by 1 base. Germline V gives CDR1 LNHDA, CDR2 SQIVND (reference sequence). CDR3 residues: CASSHGTGQPLQETQYF. The CDR3, as DNA: TGTGCCAGTAGCCATGGGACGGGACAGCCCCTCCAAGAGACCCAGTACTTC.

The rearrangement uses TRBV19 and TRBJ2-7; TRBD1 agrees at 7 bases. Germline CDR1 is LNHDA and CDR2 is SQIVND (reference sequence). This CDR3 spans 14 amino acids. V shed 2 bases, J shed 3 bases, and the junction held 4 bases outside the gene matches. DNA of the CDR3: TGTGCCAGTAGTATATCAGGGGGAGACTACGAGCAGTACTTC. Protein sequence: CASSISGGDYEQYF.

This rearrangement joins TRBV7-8 to TRBJ2-2; TRBD1 matches 9 bases. The CDR3 loop spans 18 amino acids. Germline V lookup: CDR1 SGHVS, CDR2 FQNEAQ. The V and J ends lost 2 bases and 5 bases, in that order; junction bases with no gene match: 12. This CDR3 is CASSLTPPGTGFTGELFF. The DNA for the CDR3 is TGTGCCAGCAGCTTAACCCCTCCCGGGACAGGGTTTACCGGGGAGCTGTTTTTT. The whole variable domain, remainder taken from reference TRBV7-8 and TRBJ2-2, is GAGVSQSPRYKVAKRGQDVALRCDPISGHVSLFWYQQALGQGPEFLTYFQNEAQLDKSGLPSDRFFAERPEGSVSTLKIQRTQQEDSAVYLCASSLTPPGTGFTGELFFGEGSRLTVL.

The rearrangement uses TRBV29-1 and TRBJ2-3; no clear D. The length of the CDR3 is 12 residues. Between the trimmed V and J ends, which lost 6 bases and 1 base, there was a span of 8 bases. CDR1 is SQVTM and CDR2 is ANQGSEA in the germline V gene. The DNA of the CDR3 is TGCAGCGTCGTGGCGGGCACAGATACGCAGTATTTT. Its translation: CSVVAGTDTQYF.

This sequence joins TRBV14 and TRBJ2-7; maybe TRBD2 (6 bases). The V gene's germline CDR1 is SGHDN and CDR2 FVKESK. V was clipped by 4 bases and J by 4 bases, with 17 bases between them. The CDR3 loop spans 15 amino acids. In DNA, the CDR3 is TGTGCCAGCAGCCGCGGGTGGAGCGGAGGGTACGAGCAGTACTTC. Translating gives CASSRGWSGGYEQYF. Variable domain in full (rest from reference TRBV14 and TRBJ2-7): EAGVTQFPSHSVIEKGQTVTLRCDPISGHDNLYWYRRVMGKEIKFLLHFVKESKQDESGMPNNRFLAERTGGTYSTLKVQPAELEDSGVYFCASSRGWSGGYEQYFGPGTRLTVT.

This chain connects TRBV4-1 to TRBJ2-3; D is possibly TRBD1 (6 bases). The germline CDR1 and CDR2 sequences are MGHRA and YSYEKL. The CDR3 has 14 amino acids. Trimming stripped 3 bases from V and 3 bases from J, with 10 bases between. CDR3: CASSHVQGTDTQYF. In nucleotides, the CDR3 is TGCGCCAGCAGCCATGTACAGGGTACAGATACGCAGTATTTT.

The CDR3 DNA follows: TGTGCCAGCTCAGTCGGGACTAGCGAAACCGGGGAGCTGTTTTTT. Translation gives CASSVGTSETGELFF. The V call is TRBV18, the J call TRBJ2-2, with 10 positions matching TRBD2. The CDR3 runs 15 residues. The germline V gene has CDR1 KGHSH and CDR2 LQKENI. With V trimmed by 5 bases and J by 5 bases, 5 bases remained unmatched.

The V and J genes are TRBV5-6 and TRBJ2-7; TRBD1 matches at 9 bases. The germline V gene has CDR1 SGHDT and CDR2 YYEEEE. The V segment lost 5 bases and the J segment 6 bases; nucleotides outside the gene matches: 12. The CDR3 runs to 15 residues. CDR3 loop: CASSRVGQGLGEQYF. The DNA of the CDR3 is TGTGCCAGCAGTAGGGTCGGACAGGGGCTAGGCGAGCAGTACTTC.

This clone was counted a single time. The chain uses TRBV6-5 and TRBJ2-7; 9 bases align to TRBD2. Germline V CDR1 and CDR2: MNHEY, SVGAGI. The V and J ends lost 0 bases and 4 bases, in that order; junction bases with no gene match: 4. This CDR3 has 15 amino acids. The CDR3 nucleotides read TGTGCCAGCAGTTACTCCAGCGGGGGGAGATACGAGCAGTACTTC. Protein sequence: CASSYSSGGRYEQYF.

The chain combines TRBV5-4 with TRBJ2-7; no firm D call. CDR1 is SGHNT and CDR2 is YYREEE in the germline V gene (reference sequence). The CDR3 consists of 14 residues. The germline V and J ends were trimmed by 0 bases and 0 bases, with 7 bases remaining between them. CDR3: CASSLETASYEQYF. As DNA, the CDR3 is TGTGCCAGCAGCTTGGAAACAGCCTCCTACGAGCAGTACTTC.

J is TRBJ2-2 and V is TRBV10-3, with D maybe TRBD1 (6 bases). CDR1 ENHRY and CDR2 SYGVKD come from the germline V gene. This CDR3 is built from 14 residues. V shed 10 bases and J shed 1 base, with 13 bases lying between them. DNA of the CDR3: TGTGCCACCCTTTTGACAGGGAACACCGGGGAGCTGTTTTTT. Protein sequence: CATLLTGNTGELFF.

The V call is TRBV5-1, the J call TRBJ2-2, with D tentatively TRBD1 (6 bases). This CDR3 has 13 residues. Looked up from germline, CDR1 is SGHRS and CDR2 is YFSETQ. Trimming removed 2 bases from V and 5 bases from J, with 7 bases in between. The CDR3 here is CASSLGGTGELFF. CDR3 coding DNA: TGCGCCAGCAGCTTAGGGGGAACCGGGGAGCTGTTTTTT. Combining the CDR3 with reference TRBV5-1 and TRBJ2-2 gives the whole variable domain KAGVTQTPRYLIKTRGQQVTLSCSPISGHRSVSWYQQTPGQGLQFLFEYFSETQRNKGNFPGRFSGRQFSNSRSEMNVSTLELGDSALYLCASSLGGTGELFFGEGSRLTVL.

The chain is built from TRBV6-4 and TRBJ1-1; weak D call: TRBD1 (5 bases). Trimming stripped 0 bases from V and 3 bases from J, with 14 bases between. The CDR3 has 16 residues. Germline V CDR1 and CDR2: MRHNA, SNTAGT. The CDR3 is CASSDSGGTLDTEAFF. In nucleotides, the CDR3 is TGTGCCAGCAGTGACTCTGGGGGGACTCTGGACACTGAAGCTTTCTTT.